This entry concerns a single T cell receptor beta chain. Antigen: not known. The data derive from a study of T cell responses to AZD1222 COVID-19 vaccine. General study results and limits: Nearly half of unique spike-specific TCRs reportedly avoided B.1.351 and B.1.1.7 mutated regions. Only six or seven AZD1222 recipients tested seropositive at baseline. Spike-wide coverage was observed for vaccine-associated CD4 TCRs, with dominant responses at 160-218 and 743-854.

V was clipped by 4 bases and J by 7 bases; unmatched bases: 15. This CDR3 spans 17 amino acids. Per the germline V gene, CDR1 is LGHNA and CDR2 is YSLEER. The method was immunoSEQ multiplex PCR; TCRdb's version includes in-frame clones alone and lacks a portion of them. The table records about 130,000 clones, 90% to 95% of them present only once. The chain carries TRBV4-3 and TRBJ2-1; the match to TRBD2 covers 8 bases. The source is an adult in good health. The sample here was peripheral blood, taken on day 0 of AZD1222 vaccination. The CDR3 protein is CASSPHSTSGIRNEQFF. DNA for the CDR3: TGCGCCAGCAGCCCTCACTCAACTAGCGGCATAAGAAATGAGCAGTTCTTC.